These 12 T cell receptor beta chains came from one sample sequenced in a study of T cell responses to AZD1222 COVID-19 vaccine. Only in-frame clones appear in the TCRdb table, and some are missing; sequencing was by immunoSEQ multiplex PCR. This sample yields 90,000 to 150,000 clones, of which more than 80% are seen a single time; 4% to 4.5% belongs to the top ten. Material: peripheral blood, obtained 28 days after the second dose of the MenACWY control vaccine. These receptors were obtained from an adult who received the MenACWY meningococcal vaccine as a control.

CDR3 nucleotides: TGTGCCTGGAGCACGGGACTAGTGCTGGAGACCCAGTACTTC. Its protein is CAWSTGLVLETQYF. The J gene is TRBJ2-5, the V gene TRBV30; 8 nucleotides line up with TRBD2. Germline CDR1 is GTSNPN and CDR2 is SVGIG (reference sequence). The CDR3 extends over 14 amino acids. J was trimmed by 5 bases and V by 3 bases; bases with no gene match: 8.

The genes are TRBV5-6 and TRBJ1-3; 9 bases align to TRBD1. The V gene's germline CDR1 is SGHDT and CDR2 YYEEEE. The CDR3 is 16 residues long. V dropped 7 bases and J dropped 1; count of bases not matched to a gene: 9. DNA of the CDR3: TGTGCCAGCGGTAAGACAGGGGGACGGTCTGGAAACACCATATATTTT. Translation gives CASGKTGGRSGNTIYF.

This chain joins TRBV5-6 and TRBJ2-3, with D unclear. CDR1 and CDR2 from the germline V gene are SGHDT and YYEEEE. The CDR3 has 15 residues. Between the trimmed V and J ends, which lost 0 bases and 6 bases, there was a span of 14 bases. In nucleotides, the CDR3 is TGTGCCAGCAGCTTGGAATGGGGAATGGGGGATACGCAGTATTTT. Amino acids: CASSLEWGMGDTQYF.

This clone was observed a single time. This chain links TRBV7-2 with TRBJ2-7; D perhaps matches TRBD2 (5 bases). The CDR3 consists of 15 residues. V shed 5 bases and J shed 0 bases, with 14 bases lying between them. Germline V lookup: CDR1 SGHTA, CDR2 FQGNSA. As DNA, the CDR3 is TGTGCCAGCAGCCACAGCGGACTTAGCTCCTACGAGCAGTACTTC. Protein: CASSHSGLSSYEQYF. The whole variable domain, filled in from reference TRBV7-2 and TRBJ2-7, reads GAGVSQSPSNKVTEKGKDVELRCDPISGHTALYWYRQSLGQGLEFLIYFQGNSAPDKSGLPSDRFSAERTGGSVSTLTIQRTQQEDSAVYLCASSHSGLSSYEQYFGPGTRLTVT.

The V gene is TRBV27, the J gene TRBJ1-6; possibly TRBD1 for D (6 bases). Per germline, CDR1 MNHEY and CDR2 SMNVEV (reference sequence). The V and J ends lost 4 bases and 6 bases respectively, with 16 bases between them. The CDR3 runs to 16 residues. Here the CDR3 DNA reads TGTGCCAGCAGTTCGAAAACAGGGCGCCTTAATTCACCCCTCCACTTT. Amino acid sequence: CASSSKTGRLNSPLHF.

J is TRBJ2-7 and V is TRBV6-1, with TRBD1 matching 8 bases. With 1 base clipped from V and 4 bases from J, the junction kept 9 bases outside the gene matches. CDR3 length: 16 amino acids. Germline loops: CDR1 MNHNS, CDR2 SASEGT. For the CDR3, the DNA is TGTGCCAGCAGTGAAGAAAGGGACAGGTCGCGGTACGAGCAGTACTTC. This sequence encodes CASSEERDRSRYEQYF.

V is TRBV2 and J is TRBJ1-4, with D maybe TRBD1 (5 bases). Germline V gene data show CDR1 as SNHLY and CDR2 as FYNNEI. This CDR3 spans 15 amino acids. V was trimmed by 7 bases and J by 1 base, leaving 13 bases between them. The CDR3 reads CASKRLGETNEKLFF. The CDR3 DNA is TGTGCCAGCAAGCGTTTGGGGGAAACTAATGAAAAACTGTTTTTT.

The V gene is TRBV27, the J gene TRBJ2-2; no reliable D call. Germline V gives CDR1 MNHEY, CDR2 SMNVEV (reference sequence). V lost 8 bases and J 0 bases, leaving 4 bases between the germline ends. This CDR3 contains 12 residues. Here the CDR3 DNA reads TGTGCCAGCTGGACGAACACCGGGGAGCTGTTTTTT. Translating it yields CASWTNTGELFF.

The chain links TRBV18 to TRBJ2-2; D gene unclear. Germline V CDR1 and CDR2: KGHSH, LQKENI. This CDR3 is 15 amino acids long. The ends were cut back, 2 bases at V and 1 base at J, with 8 bases in the middle. The CDR3 DNA sequence: TGTGCCAGCTCACCAGAAAACAGGAACACCGGGGAGCTGTTTTTT. This translates into CASSPENRNTGELFF.

The chain employs TRBV5-1 and TRBJ2-1; 10 nucleotides match TRBD2. V trimming: 4 bases; J trimming: 8 bases; junction bases outside the gene matches: 9. Germline CDR1 reads SGHRS; CDR2 reads YFSETQ. This CDR3 is built from 15 residues. The chain's CDR3 is CASSPGGTSDDEQFF. The CDR3 DNA follows: TGCGCCAGCAGCCCCGGTGGGACTAGCGACGATGAGCAGTTCTTC.

This clone was counted only a few times. The rearrangement joins TRBV18 to TRBJ1-3; perhaps TRBD1 as D (5 bases). V was pared by 5 bases and J by 0 bases, with 11 bases between. The V gene's germline CDR1 is KGHSH and CDR2 LQKENI. The CDR3 length is 15 residues. CDR3: CASSSYRSSGNTIYF. CDR3 coding DNA: TGTGCCAGCTCATCCTACAGGAGCTCTGGAAACACCATATATTTT.

The chain combines TRBV7-9 with TRBJ2-7, with D perhaps matching TRBD1 (6 bases). Trimming cost V 7 bases and J 4 bases, with 14 bases left between them. Germline V gene data show CDR1 as SEHNR and CDR2 as FQNEAQ (reference sequence). CDR3 length equals 13 residues. CDR3 protein: CASNPGHSYEQYF. In nucleotides, the CDR3 is TGTGCCAGCAATCCGGGACACTCTTACGAGCAGTACTTC. Full variable domain (remainder filled in from reference TRBV7-9 and TRBJ2-7): DTGVSQNPRHKITKRGQNVTFRCDPISEHNRLYWYRQTLGQGPEFLTYFQNEAQLEKSRLLSDRFSAERPKGSFSTLEIQRTEQGDSAMYLCASNPGHSYEQYFGPGTRLTVT.